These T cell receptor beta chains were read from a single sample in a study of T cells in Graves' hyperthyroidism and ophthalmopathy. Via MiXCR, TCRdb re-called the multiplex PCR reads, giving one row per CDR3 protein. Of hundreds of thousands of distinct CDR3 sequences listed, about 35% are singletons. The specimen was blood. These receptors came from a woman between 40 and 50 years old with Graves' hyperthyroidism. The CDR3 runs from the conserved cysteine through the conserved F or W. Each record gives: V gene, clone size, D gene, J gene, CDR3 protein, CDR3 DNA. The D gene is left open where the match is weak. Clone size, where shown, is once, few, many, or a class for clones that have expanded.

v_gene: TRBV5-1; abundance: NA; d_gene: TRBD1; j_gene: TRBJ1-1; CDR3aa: CASSSAGTGRAFF; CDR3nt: TGCGCCAGCAGCTCTGCCGGGACAGGCCGAGCTTTCTTT
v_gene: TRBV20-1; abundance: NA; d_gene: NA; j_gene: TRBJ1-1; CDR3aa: CSVRTPVWETNTEAFF; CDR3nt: TGCAGTGTTAGAACCCCCGTATGGGAAACGAACACTGAAGCTTTCTTT
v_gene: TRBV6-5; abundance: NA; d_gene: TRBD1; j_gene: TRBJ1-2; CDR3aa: CASSRSTGAISGYTF; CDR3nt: TGTGCCAGCAGTCGGTCGACAGGGGCCATATCTGGCTACACCTTC
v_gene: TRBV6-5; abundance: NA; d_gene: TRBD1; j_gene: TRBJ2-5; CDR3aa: CASSPRTGGSETQYF; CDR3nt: TGTGCCAGCAGCCCCCGGACAGGGGGTTCTGAGACCCAGTACTTC
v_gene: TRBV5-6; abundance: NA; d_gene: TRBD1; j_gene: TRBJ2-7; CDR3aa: CASSLGETGYEQYF; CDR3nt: TGTGCCAGCAGCTTAGGAGAGACAGGGTACGAGCAGTACTTC
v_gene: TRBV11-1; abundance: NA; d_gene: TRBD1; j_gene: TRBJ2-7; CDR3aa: CASSFSPGQGAEEQYF; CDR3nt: TGTGCCAGCAGCTTCTCTCCGGGACAGGGGGCAGAAGAGCAGTACTTC
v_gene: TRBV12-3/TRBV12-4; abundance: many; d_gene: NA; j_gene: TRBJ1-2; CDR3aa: CASTPLSNYGYTF; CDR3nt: TGTGCCAGCACTCCACTCAGCAACTATGGCTACACCTTC
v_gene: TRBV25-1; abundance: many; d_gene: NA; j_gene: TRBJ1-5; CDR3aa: CASSESGFNQPQHF; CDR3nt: TGTGCCAGCAGTGAATCGGGGTTCAATCAGCCCCAGCATTTT
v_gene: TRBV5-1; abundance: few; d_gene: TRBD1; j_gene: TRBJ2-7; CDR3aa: CASSPVGQGSYEQYF; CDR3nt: TGTGCCAGCAGCCCGGTGGGACAGGGGAGTTACGAGCAGTACTTC
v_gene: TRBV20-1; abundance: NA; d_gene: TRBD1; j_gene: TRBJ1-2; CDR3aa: CSAGGQGTSNYGYTF; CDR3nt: TGCAGTGCTGGCGGACAGGGGACCTCTAACTATGGCTACACCTTC
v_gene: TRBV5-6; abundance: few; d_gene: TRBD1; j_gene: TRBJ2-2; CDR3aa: CASSFETGDTGELFF; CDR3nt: TGTGCCAGCAGCTTTGAGACAGGGGACACCGGGGAGCTGTTTTTT
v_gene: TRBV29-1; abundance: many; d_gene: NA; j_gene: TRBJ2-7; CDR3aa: CSVDGGEGYEQYF; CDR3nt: TGCAGCGTTGACGGGGGTGAAGGGTACGAGCAGTACTTC
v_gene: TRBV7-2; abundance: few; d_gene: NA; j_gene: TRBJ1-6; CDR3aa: CASSPPGRGNSPLHF; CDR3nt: TGTGCCAGCAGTCCCCCGGGCAGGGGTAATTCACCCCTCCACTTT
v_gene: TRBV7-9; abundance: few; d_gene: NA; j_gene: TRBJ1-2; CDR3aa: CASSHTSGPGYTF; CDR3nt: TGTGCCAGCAGCCACACCTCGGGGCCCGGCTACACCTTC
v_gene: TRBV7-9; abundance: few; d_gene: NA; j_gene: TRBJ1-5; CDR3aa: CASSLSRTDPSNQPQHF; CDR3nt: TGTGCCAGCAGTTTAAGTCGGACGGACCCTAGCAATCAGCCCCAGCATTTT
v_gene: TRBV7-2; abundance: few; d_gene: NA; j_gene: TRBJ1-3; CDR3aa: CASSKHILPGNTIYF; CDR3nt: TGTGCCAGCAGCAAACATATTCTCCCTGGAAACACCATATATTTT
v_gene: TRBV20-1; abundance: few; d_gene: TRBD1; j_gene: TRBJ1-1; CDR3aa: CSARVTGVPEAFF; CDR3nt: TGCAGTGCTAGGGTAACAGGGGTTCCTGAAGCTTTCTTT
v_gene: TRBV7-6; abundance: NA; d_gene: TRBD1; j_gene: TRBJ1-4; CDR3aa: CASSLTTGNEKLFF; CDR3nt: TGTGCCAGCAGCTTAACGACAGGGAATGAAAAACTGTTTTTT
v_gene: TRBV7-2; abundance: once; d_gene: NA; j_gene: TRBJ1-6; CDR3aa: CASSYRGVGEVLHF; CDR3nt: TGTGCCAGCAGCTACCGGGGCGTGGGGGAAGTCCTCCACTTT
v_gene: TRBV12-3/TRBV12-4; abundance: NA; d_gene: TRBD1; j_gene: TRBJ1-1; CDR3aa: CASIPVPGQRTNTEAFF; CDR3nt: TGTGCCAGCATCCCGGTCCCGGGACAGAGAACGAACACTGAAGCTTTCTTT
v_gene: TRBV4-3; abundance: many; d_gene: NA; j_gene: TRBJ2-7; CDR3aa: CASSPTTRRYEQYF; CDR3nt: TGCGCCAGCAGCCCTACGACGCGCCGGTACGAGCAGTACTTC
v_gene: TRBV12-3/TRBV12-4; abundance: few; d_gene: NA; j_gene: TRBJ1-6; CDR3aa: CASSPGQSPGEPLHF; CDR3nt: TGTGCCAGCAGTCCAGGACAGAGCCCAGGAGAACCCCTCCACTTT
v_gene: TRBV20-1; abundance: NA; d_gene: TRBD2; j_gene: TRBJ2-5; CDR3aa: CSARELAGGWETQYF; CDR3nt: TGCAGTGCTAGAGAGCTAGCGGGAGGGTGGGAGACCCAGTACTTC
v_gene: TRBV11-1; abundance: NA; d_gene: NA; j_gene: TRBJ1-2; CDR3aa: CASSPVQQANYGYTF; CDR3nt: TGTGCCAGCAGCCCCGTCCAACAGGCTAACTATGGCTACACCTTC
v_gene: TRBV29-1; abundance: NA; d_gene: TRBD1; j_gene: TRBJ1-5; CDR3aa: CSVEVDRVGQPQHF; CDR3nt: TGCAGCGTTGAAGTCGACAGGGTAGGGCAGCCCCAGCATTTT
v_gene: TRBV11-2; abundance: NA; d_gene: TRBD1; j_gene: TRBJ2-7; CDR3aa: CASTRQGETYEQYF; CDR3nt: TGTGCCAGCACCCGACAGGGGGAGACCTACGAGCAGTACTTC
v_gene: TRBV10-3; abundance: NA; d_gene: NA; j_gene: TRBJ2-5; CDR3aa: CAISTDGEEETQYF; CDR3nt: TGTGCCATCAGCACGGACGGGGAAGAAGAGACCCAGTACTTC
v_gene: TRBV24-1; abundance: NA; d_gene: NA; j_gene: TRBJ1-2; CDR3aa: CATSDDVTSYPSGHTF; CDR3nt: TGTGCCACCAGTGATGATGTAACCTCATATCCCAGTGGCCACACCTTC
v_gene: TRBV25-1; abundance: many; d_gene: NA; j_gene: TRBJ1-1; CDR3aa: CASSETTGRGTEAFF; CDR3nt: TGTGCCAGCAGTGAAACGACCGGCCGGGGCACTGAAGCTTTCTTT
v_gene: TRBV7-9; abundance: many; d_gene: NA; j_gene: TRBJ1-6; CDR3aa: CASSLTTQDAALHF; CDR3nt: TGTGCCAGCAGCTTAACCACTCAAGACGCGGCCCTCCACTTT
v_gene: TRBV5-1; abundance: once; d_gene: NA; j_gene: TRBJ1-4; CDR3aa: CASSPELEGGPNEKLFF; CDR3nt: TGCGCCAGCAGCCCAGAACTCGAGGGGGGACCTAATGAAAAACTGTTTTTT
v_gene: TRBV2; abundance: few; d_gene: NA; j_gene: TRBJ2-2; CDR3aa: CASSERGARNTGELFF; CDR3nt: TGTGCCAGCAGTGAACGGGGGGCCCGCAACACCGGGGAGCTGTTTTTT
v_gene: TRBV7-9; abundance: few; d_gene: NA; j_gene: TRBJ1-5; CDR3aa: CASSFTHLSNQPQHF; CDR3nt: TGTGCCAGCAGCTTCACACACCTTAGCAATCAGCCCCAGCATTTT
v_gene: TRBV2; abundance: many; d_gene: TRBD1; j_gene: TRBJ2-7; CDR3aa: CASRTGGIYEQYF; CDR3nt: TGTGCCAGCAGGACAGGGGGAATATACGAGCAGTACTTC
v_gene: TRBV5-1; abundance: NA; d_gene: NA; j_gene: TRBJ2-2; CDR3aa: CASSLAAQNLNTGELFF; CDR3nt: TGCGCCAGCAGCTTGGCCGCACAAAACTTGAACACCGGGGAGCTGTTTTTT
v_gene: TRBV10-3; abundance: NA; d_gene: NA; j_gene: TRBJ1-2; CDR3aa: CAIRRDYGYTF; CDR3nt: TGTGCCATCAGGAGAGACTATGGCTACACCTTC
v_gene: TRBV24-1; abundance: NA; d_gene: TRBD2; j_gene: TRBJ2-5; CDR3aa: CATSDSSGTGETQYF; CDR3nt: TGTGCCACCAGTGATTCCAGCGGGACGGGGGAGACCCAGTACTTC